These 28 T cell receptor beta chains came from one sample sequenced in a study of T-cell memory formation after mild COVID-19. TCRdb itself ran the 5' RACE reads through MiXCR, one entry per CDR3 protein. The sample carries roughly 100,000 distinct CDR3 sequences, approximately 15% recorded once. The material sequenced was PBMCs or a T cell subset sorted from them (not recorded which). Receptor source: an adult woman who had mild COVID-19 (a few samples of this study predate the infection). Cell type and time point are not known.

The chain has TRBV12-3 or TRBV12-4 and TRBJ2-5, with D possibly matching TRBD1 (5 bases). V was trimmed by 5 bases and J by 2 bases, leaving 15 bases between them. The CDR3 loop spans 15 amino acids. The chain's CDR3 is CASSRRGLWQETQYF. DNA for the CDR3: TGTGCCAGCAGTCGAAGGGGCCTGTGGCAAGAGACCCAGTACTTC.

This clonotype was seen many times. The V gene is TRBV12-3 or TRBV12-4, the J gene TRBJ2-1; TRBD1 matches at 8 bases. The J segment lost 2 bases and the V segment lost 2 bases, leaving 5 bases of the junction unmatched. The CDR3 has 16 amino acids. The DNA for the CDR3 is TGTGCCAGCAGTTTATTCTCGGGACAGGCCTACAATGAGCAGTTCTTC. Residues: CASSLFSGQAYNEQFF.

Only a few counts were recorded for this clonotype. The chain couples TRBV29-1 to TRBJ2-1, with a possible D match to TRBD2 (5 bases). The CDR3 has 14 amino acids. Germline lookup yields CDR1 SQVTM and CDR2 ANQGSEA. Trimming took off 7 bases at V and 0 bases at J, with 13 bases between the two ends. CDR3: CSGAGGSSYNEQFF. In nucleotides, the CDR3 is TGCAGCGGTGCAGGTGGGAGCTCCTACAATGAGCAGTTCTTC.

This clonotype was detected only a few times. This rearrangement joins TRBV11-2 to TRBJ1-1, with 7 bases aligning to TRBD1. V dropped 5 bases and J dropped 5; count of bases not matched to a gene: 8. The CDR3 runs to 14 residues. Germline V gene sequence: CDR1 SGHAT, CDR2 FQNNGV. The CDR3 bases are TGTGCCAGCAGCCCAACAGGGGTACGGACTGAAGCTTTCTTT. Encoded protein: CASSPTGVRTEAFF. The full variable domain, with the rest looked up from reference TRBV11-2 and TRBJ1-1, is EAGVAQSPRYKIIEKRQSVAFWCNPISGHATLYWYQQILGQGPKLLIQFQNNGVVDDSQLPKDRFSAERLKGVDSTLKIQPAKLEDSAVYLCASSPTGVRTEAFFGQGTRLTVV.

This clonotype was counted between two and nine times. The CDR3 bases are TGTGCCAGCAGTTATCCAGACTCCCTAGCCAAAAACATTCAGTACTTC. Translating it yields CASSYPDSLAKNIQYF. The chain couples TRBV7-8 to TRBJ2-4; no reliable D call. The CDR3 extends over 16 amino acids. Germline V gives CDR1 SGHVS, CDR2 FQNEAQ. The ends were cut back, 6 bases at V and 0 bases at J, with 15 bases in the middle. Full variable domain (rest looked up from reference TRBV7-8 and TRBJ2-4): GAGVSQSPRYKVAKRGQDVALRCDPISGHVSLFWYQQALGQGPEFLTYFQNEAQLDKSGLPSDRFFAERPEGSVSTLKIQRTQQEDSAVYLCASSYPDSLAKNIQYFGAGTRLSVL.

This clonotype was seen a handful of times. The chain carries TRBV5-1 and TRBJ2-1; TRBD2 agrees at 12 bases. The CDR3 is 15 amino acids. J gave up 2 bases and V 3 bases, and 0 bases lay outside the gene matches. Germline V lookup: CDR1 SGHRS, CDR2 YFSETQ. Written as DNA, the CDR3 is TGCGCCAGCAGCTGGACTAGCGGGGCCTACAATGAGCAGTTCTTC. It codes for CASSWTSGAYNEQFF.

The chain recombines TRBV3-2 with TRBJ2-6; whether TRBD1, the table's D call, matches the DNA was not checked. TRBV3-2 is flagged as a pseudogene. This CDR3 is 20 amino acids long. CDR3 protein: CASSQAHRQGRHSGANVLTF. The CDR3 region has the DNA TGTGCCAGCAGCCAAGCCCATCGACAGGGGAGACACTCTGGGGCCAACGTCCTGACTTTC.

The chain uses TRBV6-5 and TRBJ2-7, with no clear D. The germline V gene has CDR1 MNHEY and CDR2 SVGAGI. The CDR3 is made up of 16 amino acids. With 4 bases removed from V and 3 bases from J, the gap between germline ends came to 19 bases. The CDR3 region has the DNA TGTGCCAGCAGTTCCCTATCGTCCGAACACTACTACGAGCAGTACTTC. Translating gives CASSSLSSEHYYEQYF.

This clonotype was seen only once. The chain has TRBV4-3 and TRBJ2-3; 7 bases fit TRBD2. Germline assignment: CDR1 LGHNA and CDR2 YSLEER. Germline trimming cut 1 base from V and 2 bases from J; bases unmatched to any gene: 9. CDR3 length: 17 residues. The CDR3 DNA reads as TGCGCCAGCAGCCAAGTCGTCAGCGGGGATACCACAGATACGCAGTATTTT. It codes for CASSQVVSGDTTDTQYF.

The V and J genes are TRBV25-1 and TRBJ1-2, with TRBD1 matching 7 bases. V shed 6 bases, J shed 8 bases, and the junction held 12 bases outside the gene matches. There are 14 residues in the CDR3. CDR1 MGHDK and CDR2 SYGVNS come from the germline V gene. Here the CDR3 reads CASSAQGGRGGYTF. The CDR3 DNA is TGTGCCAGCAGCGCTCAGGGGGGGCGCGGAGGCTACACCTTC.

This clonotype was detected only a few times. The chain combines TRBV7-2 with TRBJ2-4; 11 bases agree with TRBD1. Germline CDR1 is SGHTA and CDR2 is FQGNSA. With 2 bases clipped from V and 9 bases from J, the junction kept 6 bases outside the gene matches. The CDR3 totals 15 residues. The DNA for the CDR3 is TGTGCCAGCAGCTTAAGGGGACAGGGGGGGAGCATTCAGTACTTC. Translated, it gives CASSLRGQGGSIQYF. The full variable domain, rest sourced from reference TRBV7-2 and TRBJ2-4, is GAGVSQSPSNKVTEKGKDVELRCDPISGHTALYWYRQSLGQGLEFLIYFQGNSAPDKSGLPSDRFSAERTGGSVSTLTIQRTQQEDSAVYLCASSLRGQGGSIQYFGAGTRLSVL.

This clonotype was detected only a few times. V gene TRBV7-9 combines with J gene TRBJ2-4, with TRBD1 matching 9 bases. The germline V gene has CDR1 SEHNR and CDR2 FQNEAQ (reference sequence). V dropped 4 bases and J dropped 5; count of bases not matched to a gene: 12. The CDR3 extends over 17 amino acids. The CDR3 sequence: CASSWGEGTGTENIQYF. The CDR3 coding sequence is TGTGCCAGCAGCTGGGGGGAGGGGACAGGGACCGAAAACATTCAGTACTTC.

This clonotype was counted only a few times. The V gene is TRBV29-1, the J gene TRBJ2-7, with 9 bases fitting TRBD1. The ends lost 0 bases at V and 4 bases at J; junction bases unmatched: 10. CDR1 and CDR2 (germline): SQVTM, ANQGSEA. The CDR3 is made up of 16 amino acids. This chain's CDR3 is CSVEDQGTGGWYEQYF. DNA for the CDR3: TGCAGCGTTGAAGATCAGGGAACAGGGGGCTGGTACGAGCAGTACTTC.

This clonotype was detected a few times. The CDR3 DNA follows: TGTGCCAGCAGCCAAGGACAGGGGGGAACTGAAGCTTTCTTT. This codes for CASSQGQGGTEAFF. The chain carries TRBV4-2 and TRBJ1-1, with 9 bases identical to TRBD1. Germline V gene data show CDR1 as LGHNA and CDR2 as YNFKEQ. Losses at the gene ends were 1 base for V and 5 bases for J; bases not matched to a gene: 2. The length of the CDR3 is 14 residues.

The chain is built from TRBV6-5 and TRBJ1-4, with unresolved D. V lost 2 bases to trimming and J lost 4 bases, with 8 bases between them. CDR1 is MNHEY, CDR2 SVGAGI, per germline. CDR3 length: 14 residues. The CDR3 here is CASSYERRNEKLFF. The CDR3 coding sequence is TGTGCCAGCAGTTACGAGCGGCGTAATGAAAAACTGTTTTTT.

This clonotype has a handful of counts. J is TRBJ2-1 and V is TRBV11-2; possibly TRBD1 for D (6 bases). This CDR3 spans 14 amino acids. Germline CDR1 is SGHAT and CDR2 is FQNNGV. V shed 7 bases and J shed 4 bases, with 14 bases lying between them. CDR3 DNA sequence: TGTGCCAGCATCAGGGGATCTGGGTACAATGAGCAGTTCTTC. Encoded protein: CASIRGSGYNEQFF.

This chain uses TRBV29-1 with TRBJ2-2; D may correspond to TRBD1 or TRBD2 (5 bases each). CDR1 SQVTM and CDR2 ANQGSEA come from the germline V gene. There are 12 residues in the CDR3. Trimming cost V 4 bases and J 5 bases, with 8 bases left between them. The CDR3 nucleotides read TGCAGCGTTGCTGGGGGAACCGGGGAGCTGTTTTTT. Translating it yields CSVAGGTGELFF.

The chain couples TRBV2 to TRBJ2-2; the D is unclear. Germline CDR1 and CDR2: SNHLY and FYNNEI. The CDR3 is 12 amino acids. Trimming stripped 9 bases from V and 0 bases from J, with 5 bases between. The CDR3 here is CARRANTGELFF. CDR3 nucleotide sequence: TGTGCCAGACGGGCGAACACCGGGGAGCTGTTTTTT.

This clonotype has only a few counts. The V and J genes are TRBV20-1 and TRBJ1-1; TRBD1 matches 8 bases. J was trimmed by 5 bases and V by 4 bases; bases with no gene match: 3. The CDR3 runs 12 residues. The germline gives CDR1 DFQATT, CDR2 SNEGSKA (reference sequence). The CDR3 nucleotides are TGCAGTGCTATGAGACAGGGGACTGAAGCTTTCTTT. It specifies CSAMRQGTEAFF.

The chain couples TRBV4-3 to TRBJ2-5, with D perhaps TRBD1 (5 bases). The germline CDR1 and CDR2 sequences are LGHNA and YSLEER. This CDR3 has 15 amino acids. The ends were cut back, 1 base at V and 2 bases at J, with 11 bases in the middle. This chain's CDR3 is CASSQGGTGQETQYF. As DNA, the CDR3 is TGCGCCAGCAGCCAAGGGGGAACAGGTCAAGAGACCCAGTACTTC.

The chain joins TRBV7-9 to TRBJ1-1; D uncertain. CDR3 size: 16 residues. With 5 bases removed from V and 1 base from J, the gap between germline ends came to 17 bases. CDR1 is SEHNR, CDR2 FQNEAQ, per germline (reference sequence). CDR3 coding DNA: TGTGCCAGCAGCCCGAATAGGACGGGGAAGAACACTGAAGCTTTCTTT. This encodes CASSPNRTGKNTEAFF.

This clonotype was seen a handful of times. This chain joins TRBV10-3 and TRBJ2-3; TRBD2 matches 10 bases. The CDR3 runs to 16 residues. The trim removed 2 bases at V and 1 base at J, leaving 3 bases unmatched. CDR1 is ENHRY and CDR2 is SYGVKD in the germline V gene. The CDR3 sequence is CAISETGTSGTDTQYF. CDR3 nucleotide sequence: TGTGCCATCAGTGAGACGGGGACTAGCGGCACAGATACGCAGTATTTT.

In its sample, this clonotype was seen many times. One end of the junction does not line up with germline, which may come from a read error. The chain recombines TRBV5-1 with TRBJ2-3, with 9 bases aligning to TRBD2. From germline, CDR1 is SGHRS and CDR2 YFSETQ. The CDR3 runs to 12 residues. The CDR3 sequence is CASSLAGSGGSF. Here the CDR3 DNA reads TGCGCCAGCAGCTTGGCCGGTAGCGGGGGCAGTTTT.

Only a few counts were recorded for this clonotype. V and J are TRBV20-1 and TRBJ2-3, with 10 nucleotides matching TRBD2. CDR3 length equals 18 residues. V was pared by 0 bases and J by 2 bases, with 11 bases of the junction left unmatched. CDR1 is DFQATT, CDR2 SNEGSKA, per germline (reference sequence). The CDR3 spells CSARDPSTLAGDTDTQYF. The DNA of the CDR3 is TGCAGTGCTAGAGATCCGTCAACTCTAGCGGGGGACACAGATACGCAGTATTTT.

V is TRBV29-1 and J is TRBJ2-7, with D unclear. The germline V gene encodes CDR1 SQVTM and CDR2 ANQGSEA. The CDR3 loop spans 16 amino acids. V lost 1 base and J 0 bases, leaving 16 bases between the germline ends. The CDR3 region has the DNA TGCAGCGTTGAAGGCGCCAGGAACGAAGACTCCTACGAGCAGTACTTC. Its translation: CSVEGARNEDSYEQYF.

This clonotype turned up a few times. The chain uses TRBV7-9 and TRBJ2-7; D remains ambiguous. Germline values: CDR1 SEHNR, CDR2 FQNEAQ (reference sequence). V was clipped by 4 bases and J by 4 bases, with 17 bases between them. There are 15 residues in the CDR3. CDR3 residues: CASSSSGEARYEQYF. The DNA of the CDR3 is TGTGCCAGCAGCTCCTCAGGTGAGGCGCGGTACGAGCAGTACTTC.

Only a few counts were recorded for this clonotype. The chain's CDR3 is CASSYGSGTEAFF. In nucleotides, the CDR3 is TGTGCCAGCAGCTACGGTTCGGGCACTGAAGCTTTCTTT. The genes are TRBV7-6 and TRBJ1-1; D unclear. Trimming took off 4 bases at V and 4 bases at J, with 10 bases between the two ends. CDR3 length equals 13 residues. Germline loops: CDR1 SGHVS, CDR2 FNYEAQ.

This clonotype was counted a few times. The V gene is TRBV5-1, the J gene TRBJ2-7, with a tentative D call TRBD2 (6 bases). With 2 bases removed from V and 4 bases from J, the gap between germline ends came to 10 bases. The germline V gene encodes CDR1 SGHRS and CDR2 YFSETQ. This CDR3 comprises 13 residues. CDR3 DNA sequence: TGCGCCAGCAGCTTTGCGGGAATTTACGAGCAGTACTTC. Protein product: CASSFAGIYEQYF.